A single sample is the source of the 25 T cell receptor beta chains below, sequenced in a study of blood T cell repertoires in COVID-19. Repertoires were generated with immunoSEQ multiplex PCR, while TCRdb's copy carries only in-frame clones and drops some. The data show approximately 400,000 clones, about four fifths seen once. The sequenced sample was peripheral blood. These TCRs come from a human donor with acute or convalescent COVID-19. The donor label of this sample is uncertain.

The chain couples TRBV20-1 to TRBJ1-2; D unresolved. CDR1 is DFQATT, CDR2 SNEGSKA, per germline (reference sequence). The V gene lost 3 bases and the J gene lost 5 bases, with 7 bases spanning the gap. The CDR3 contains 11 residues. The DNA for the CDR3 is TGCAGTGCTAGTACCGGGTATGGCTACACCTTC. Its translation: CSASTGYGYTF.

The chain couples TRBV10-3 to TRBJ1-2; 8 bases map to TRBD1. V lost 10 bases and J lost 0; bases outside the gene matches: 7. This CDR3 is 14 amino acids long. Germline V lookup: CDR1 ENHRY, CDR2 SYGVKD. The CDR3 DNA sequence: TGTGCCACTAGGACAGGGTCCCCTAACTATGGCTACACCTTC. As protein: CATRTGSPNYGYTF.

The chain uses TRBV5-1 and TRBJ2-1, with 9 bases fitting TRBD1. Germline V CDR1 and CDR2: SGHRS, YFSETQ. The V gene end was trimmed by 5 bases and the J gene end by 4 bases; junction bases not matched to a gene: 7. This CDR3 is 15 amino acids long. The CDR3 DNA is TGCGCCAGCAGGCCCGGGACAGGGATATACAATGAGCAGTTCTTC. Amino acids: CASRPGTGIYNEQFF. The full variable domain, in which reference TRBV5-1 and TRBJ2-1 provide the parts outside the CDR3, is KAGVTQTPRYLIKTRGQQVTLSCSPISGHRSVSWYQQTPGQGLQFLFEYFSETQRNKGNFPGRFSGRQFSNSRSEMNVSTLELGDSALYLCASRPGTGIYNEQFFGPGTRLTVL.

The V gene is TRBV10-3, the J gene TRBJ1-2, with unresolved D. Germline CDR1 reads ENHRY; CDR2 reads SYGVKD. Trimming left V 3 bases short and J 2 bases short, with 13 bases between. CDR3 length equals 15 residues. The CDR3 loop reads CAISDPGSANYGYTF. CDR3 nucleotide sequence: TGTGCCATCAGTGATCCCGGGAGTGCCAACTATGGCTACACCTTC.

J is TRBJ2-7 and V is TRBV13, with 10 bases lining up with TRBD1. The CDR3 extends over 15 amino acids. Germline CDR1 and CDR2: PRHDT and FYEKMQ (reference sequence). V dropped 3 bases and J dropped 3; count of bases not matched to a gene: 5. The CDR3 sequence is CASSFKGTGDYEQYF. In DNA, the CDR3 is TGTGCCAGCAGCTTCAAAGGGACAGGGGACTACGAGCAGTACTTC.

The CDR3 bases are TGTGCCACCACCCTCGGCGGGGAGCAGTTCTTC. Translation: CATTLGGEQFF. The chain employs TRBV7-9 and TRBJ2-1, with D tentatively TRBD2 (5 bases). The V gene lost 10 bases and the J gene lost 10 bases, with 14 bases spanning the gap. Germline V gives CDR1 SEHNR, CDR2 FQNEAQ (reference sequence). The CDR3 contains 11 residues.

On this clone itself: Other DNA sequences in the same sample also yield this CDR3. The J gene is TRBJ1-1, the V gene TRBV7-9, with D tentatively TRBD1 (5 bases). The germline CDR1 and CDR2 sequences are SEHNR and FQNEAQ (reference sequence). V was shortened by 5 bases and J by 4 bases, with 14 bases between the two germline ends. The CDR3 contains 14 residues. The CDR3 bases are TGTGCCAGCAGCCCCAGGTCCCAGGGCACTGAAGCTTTCTTT. As protein: CASSPRSQGTEAFF.

The V gene is TRBV28, the J gene TRBJ1-4, with a weak D call TRBD1 (5 bases). V was trimmed by 4 bases and J by 4 bases, leaving 13 bases between them. The CDR3 covers 15 residues. The germline V gene has CDR1 MDHEN and CDR2 SYDVKM. The CDR3 coding sequence is TGTGCCAGCAGTTCGGAATGGGGCGGTAATGAAAAACTGTTTTTT. Its protein product is CASSSEWGGNEKLFF.

This rearrangement joins TRBV4-2 to TRBJ2-7; 10 bases fit TRBD1. V lost 0 bases and J lost 5; bases outside the gene matches: 7. The germline gives CDR1 LGHNA, CDR2 YNFKEQ. The length of the CDR3 is 16 residues. The DNA for the CDR3 is TGTGCCAGCAGCCAAGATGACAGGGGGCAGTGGAACGAGCAGTACTTC. The encoded protein is CASSQDDRGQWNEQYF.

The V call is TRBV5-4, the J call TRBJ2-7; unclear D gene. The CDR3 is 12 residues long. The V gene's germline CDR1 is SGHNT and CDR2 YYREEE (reference sequence). V lost 0 bases to trimming and J lost 3 bases, with 4 bases between them. CDR3 protein: CASSLGLYEQYF. For the CDR3, the DNA is TGTGCCAGCAGCTTGGGTCTCTACGAGCAGTACTTC.

The chain joins TRBV5-1 to TRBJ1-2; 7 positions match TRBD1. The CDR3 contains 14 residues. V lost 5 bases and J lost 6; bases outside the gene matches: 10. Germline V gene lookup returns CDR1 SGHRS and CDR2 YFSETQ. The CDR3 loop is CASSGGGGGNGYTF. As DNA, the CDR3 is TGCGCCAGCAGTGGCGGAGGAGGGGGCAATGGCTACACCTTC.

This clone has a count of ten or more. This CDR3 reads CASSLDRGARPGYTF. The CDR3 nucleotides are TGTGCCAGCAGTCTTGACAGGGGAGCGCGTCCGGGCTACACCTTC. The chain couples TRBV2 to TRBJ1-2; 8 nucleotides match TRBD1. The CDR3 consists of 15 residues. J gave up 8 bases and V 5 bases, and 13 bases lay outside the gene matches. Germline loops: CDR1 SNHLY, CDR2 FYNNEI.

To note about this clone: One junction end disagrees with the germline gene, perhaps due to a read error. V usage is TRBV12-3 or TRBV12-4 and J usage is TRBJ2-2; D unclear. This CDR3 has 13 residues. This CDR3 is CASSFPNIGELFF. DNA of the CDR3: TGTGCCAGCAGTTTCCCGAACATCGGGGAGCTGTTTTTT.

The CDR3 sequence: CATSDLLAGGPSEQFF. The CDR3 DNA is TGTGCCACCAGTGACCTCCTAGCGGGGGGGCCCAGTGAGCAGTTCTTC. The V call is TRBV24-1, the J call TRBJ2-1, with 12 bases lining up with TRBD2. CDR1 KGHDR and CDR2 SFDVKD come from the germline V gene. The ends lost 4 bases at V and 9 bases at J; junction bases unmatched: 9. CDR3 size: 16 residues.

This rearrangement joins TRBV5-5 to TRBJ2-5, with 8 positions matching TRBD2. This CDR3 region has 15 residues. The J segment lost 4 bases and the V segment lost 4 bases, leaving 9 bases of the junction unmatched. CDR1 SGHKS and CDR2 YYEKEE come from the germline V gene (reference sequence). CDR3 sequence (DNA): TGTGCCAGCAGCAAGGATGGACTAGCTGGAGAGACCCAGTACTTC. Amino acid sequence: CASSKDGLAGETQYF.

This clone was detected only a few times. The chain is built from TRBV28 and TRBJ1-1; 7 bases are shared with TRBD1. Germline values: CDR1 MDHEN, CDR2 SYDVKM. The CDR3 length is 15 residues. V trimming: 4 bases; J trimming: 1 base; junction bases outside the gene matches: 6. The CDR3 loop is CASSSTGAPNTEAFF. DNA of the CDR3: TGTGCCAGCAGTTCCACAGGGGCCCCGAACACTGAAGCTTTCTTT.

The genes are TRBV27 and TRBJ1-6; D uncertain. With 3 bases removed from V and 7 bases from J, the gap between germline ends came to 10 bases. The CDR3 consists of 14 residues. Germline V gene lookup returns CDR1 MNHEY and CDR2 SMNVEV (reference sequence). CDR3 sequence: CASSFSRVNSPLHF. Written as DNA, the CDR3 is TGTGCCAGCAGTTTTTCGAGGGTGAATTCACCCCTCCACTTT.

The V call is TRBV20-1, the J call TRBJ1-5, with unresolved D. This CDR3 is built from 14 residues. With 3 bases removed from V and 3 bases from J, the gap between germline ends came to 12 bases. Germline loops: CDR1 DFQATT, CDR2 SNEGSKA (reference sequence). This chain's CDR3 is CSASSGFPNQPQHF. CDR3 DNA sequence: TGCAGTGCTAGTTCGGGTTTCCCCAATCAGCCCCAGCATTTT.

The chain links TRBV15 to TRBJ1-1; TRBD1 aligns across 7 bases. CDR3 length: 17 amino acids. With 1 base clipped from V and 1 base from J, the junction kept 9 bases outside the gene matches. The V gene's germline CDR1 is LNHNV and CDR2 YYDKDF (reference sequence). CDR3 sequence (DNA): TGTGCCACCAGCAGAGGGACAGGCCCTCCGAGGAACACTGAAGCTTTCTTT. It is translated as CATSRGTGPPRNTEAFF.

The chain has TRBV5-6 and TRBJ1-2; D might be TRBD1 (5 bases). This CDR3 spans 13 amino acids. V lost 4 bases, J lost 2 bases, and 9 bases lay in between. The germline gives CDR1 SGHDT, CDR2 YYEEEE. CDR3 sequence reads: CASSPTENYGYTF. The CDR3 DNA follows: TGTGCCAGCAGCCCGACAGAGAACTATGGCTACACCTTC. The whole variable domain, remainder taken from reference TRBV5-6 and TRBJ1-2, is DAGVTQSPTHLIKTRGQQVTLRCSPKSGHDTVSWYQQALGQGPQFIFQYYEEEERQRGNFPDRFSGHQFPNYSSELNVNALLLGDSALYLCASSPTENYGYTFGSGTRLTVV.

The chain joins TRBV7-8 to TRBJ1-2; a possible D gene is TRBD1 (6 bases). This CDR3 is 16 amino acids long. V lost 5 bases, J lost 7 bases, and 23 bases lay in between. Germline assignment: CDR1 SGHVS and CDR2 FQNEAQ. CDR3 sequence: CASSIHTDRAGGGYTF. DNA for the CDR3: TGTGCCAGCAGCATTCACACGGACAGAGCGGGAGGTGGCTACACCTTC.

This chain joins TRBV3-1 (or the pseudogene TRBV3-2) and TRBJ1-2; D gene unclear. Germline V gives CDR1 LGHDT, CDR2 YNNKEL (reference sequence). Trimming took 0 bases from V and 0 from J, leaving 11 bases between them. The CDR3 loop spans 16 amino acids. DNA of the CDR3: TGTGCCAGCAGCCAAGAGATCGGAGCCACTAACTATGGCTACACCTTC. It encodes CASSQEIGATNYGYTF.

The chain joins TRBV18 to TRBJ1-2; 7 bases are a match to TRBD1. The CDR3 spans 16 residues. The germline gives CDR1 KGHSH, CDR2 LQKENI. J lost 7 bases, V lost 3 bases, and 14 bases had no gene match. The CDR3 sequence is CASSPAHPGTEAGYTF. As DNA, the CDR3 is TGTGCCAGCTCACCGGCACACCCGGGGACAGAAGCTGGCTACACCTTC.

Worth noting for this clone: Other DNA sequences within the sample encode an identical CDR3. This chain links TRBV6-5 with TRBJ1-5; D perhaps matches TRBD1 (5 bases). Between the trimmed V and J ends, which lost 4 bases and 4 bases, there was a span of 14 bases. The CDR3 is made up of 15 amino acids. CDR1 is MNHEY, CDR2 SVGAGI, per germline. CDR3 sequence: CASSSRGGGNQPQHF. In DNA form, the CDR3 reads TGTGCCAGCAGTTCTCGTGGGGGGGGGAATCAGCCCCAGCATTTT.

The rearrangement uses TRBV14 and TRBJ1-5; weak D call: TRBD1 (6 bases). This CDR3 spans 17 amino acids. Germline CDR1 and CDR2: SGHDN and FVKESK. Trimming took off 2 bases at V and 7 bases at J, with 21 bases between the two ends. As DNA, the CDR3 is TGTGCCAGCAGCCAACTTTTTCATGGGGACAACGGACAGCCCCAGCATTTT. It translates to CASSQLFHGDNGQPQHF.